This T cell receptor beta chain derives from a study of a mutant IDH1 vaccine in newly diagnosed glioma. On the study more broadly: The treated population exhibited a male proportion of roughly 60%, a female proportion of about 38%, and a mean age of around 40 years. Study-wide results and limits: Overall, more than 85% of patients had vaccine-induced immune responses.

Sequenced by immunoSEQ multiplex PCR; TCRdb stores in-frame clones only, minus some. This table has tens of thousands of clones, around 82% appearing once. Time point denoted: baseline, week 1 (first vaccination visit). The sample's treatment: pre-vaccination baseline after standard-of-care therapy. The CDR3 length is 14 residues. Trimming stripped 1 base from V and 7 bases from J, with 11 bases between. The germline V gene encodes CDR1 MNHNS and CDR2 SASEGT. Notes on this clone: Its antigen is as yet unknown.

Sequenced here: PBMCs, sampled from a glioma patient treated with radiotherapy, temozolomide or both. The gene calls are TRBV6-1 and TRBJ1-5; TRBD1 is a possible D gene (5 bases). The source is a woman aged 50 to 65 with glioma. The CDR3, as DNA: TGTGCCAGCAGTGAAGGAGGGGCCAAGCAGCCCCAGCATTTT. Its protein is CASSEGGAKQPQHF.